This paragraph covers one TCR beta chain sequence. The data are from a study of OX40 agonist ivuxolimab in advanced cancers. Study as a whole: Patients received the agonistic anti-OX40 (CD134) antibody ivuxolimab. One hepatocellular carcinoma and two cutaneous melanoma patients partially responded.

This CDR3 is 11 amino acids long. Germline V gives CDR1 SEHNR, CDR2 FQNEAQ (reference sequence). Trimming shortened V by 8 bases and J by 7 bases, and 8 bases separated the two germline ends. Libraries were prepared by immunoSEQ multiplex PCR; TCRdb keeps only in-frame clonotypes and omits some of them. The sample carries about 110,000 clones, around nine tenths recorded once. This material consisted of CD4+ or CD8+ T cells sorted from blood, taken in a trial of the OX40 agonist ivuxolimab. This TCR was sampled from an adult with an advanced solid tumor such as melanoma, head and neck, liver or kidney cancer. The chain joins TRBV7-9 to TRBJ2-2, with D hard to call. The CDR3 coding sequence is TGTGCCAGCGTTGTAGACGGGGAGCTGTTTTTT. This sequence encodes CASVVDGELFF.